This T cell receptor beta chain stems from a study of CD8 T cells in Susac syndrome. Reverse transcription of roughly 0.5 to 1 ug RNA used random hexamers. TCRdb processed the immunoSEQ multiplex PCR reads anew with MiXCR; each CDR3 protein has one entry. The table records roughly 200,000 distinct CDR3 sequences, approximately 95% of them present only once. Germline V gene lookup returns CDR1 DFQATT and CDR2 SNEGSKA (reference sequence). Trimming left V 2 bases short and J 3 bases short, with 7 bases between. This CDR3 has 13 residues. This clonotype was obtained from a human donor in good health. Sequenced sample: CD4+ T cells from PBMCs. The gene calls are TRBV20-1 and TRBJ1-4; D is ambiguous. Here the CDR3 reads CSARTGSNEKLFF. CDR3 nucleotide sequence: TGCAGTGCTAGAACCGGTTCTAATGAAAAACTGTTTTTT.